Presented here are 22 T cell receptor beta chains from one specimen sequenced in a study of T-cell memory formation after mild COVID-19. TCRdb reprocessed the 5' RACE reads with MiXCR, giving one entry per CDR3 protein. The data contain 450,000 to 650,000 distinct CDR3 sequences, more than 15% of them singletons. Sequenced sample: PBMCs or a T cell subset sorted from them (not recorded which). These receptors were collected from an adult woman who had mild COVID-19 (a few samples of this study predate the infection). Cell type and time point are not known.

Only a few counts were recorded for this clonotype. This chain connects TRBV6-2 or TRBV6-3 to TRBJ2-5, with a weak D call TRBD2 (6 bases). V was shortened by 10 bases and J by 3 bases, with 24 bases between the two germline ends. Germline CDR1 is MNHEY and CDR2 is SVGEGT. The CDR3 sequence is 16 residues long. The CDR3 bases are TGTGCCACCCGGGCGTATGAGGGAGGCCGGAAAGAGACCCAGTACTTC. This encodes CATRAYEGGRKETQYF.

This clonotype was detected only a few times. J is TRBJ2-5 and V is TRBV6-6, with 9 bases fitting TRBD2. Germline CDR1 and CDR2: MNHNY and SVGAGI (reference sequence). The length of the CDR3 is 14 residues. With 7 bases clipped from V and 5 bases from J, the junction kept 8 bases outside the gene matches. CDR3 in amino acids: CASTLASGKETQYF. CDR3 DNA: TGTGCCAGCACCCTAGCTAGCGGGAAGGAGACCCAGTACTTC.

This clonotype was observed a single time. V usage is TRBV19 and J usage is TRBJ2-3; TRBD2 matches at 8 bases. The V gene's germline CDR1 is LNHDA and CDR2 SQIVND (reference sequence). With V trimmed by 6 bases and J by 0 bases, 8 bases remained unmatched. CDR3 size: 16 residues. Written as DNA, the CDR3 is TGTGCCAGTAGAAACCGGGGGGGGCAGAGCACAGATACGCAGTATTTT. The encoded protein is CASRNRGGQSTDTQYF.

This clonotype was detected a few times. The chain has TRBV10-3 and TRBJ2-5, with no clear D. The V gene lost 3 bases and the J gene lost 5 bases, with 4 bases spanning the gap. Germline CDR1 and CDR2: ENHRY and SYGVKD. The CDR3 runs to 11 residues. CDR3 DNA sequence: TGTGCCATCAGTGAACTTGAGACCCAGTACTTC. It encodes CAISELETQYF.

The V and J genes are TRBV4-2 and TRBJ2-1; 8 positions match TRBD2. The CDR3 contains 21 residues. Germline trimming cut 3 bases from V and 0 bases from J; bases unmatched to any gene: 19. CDR1 and CDR2 (germline): LGHNA, YNFKEQ. For the CDR3, the DNA is TGTGCCAGCAGCCAGGACCTAGTGAGGGTAGCGGGAAGACCCTCCTACAATGAGCAGTTCTTC. It codes for CASSQDLVRVAGRPSYNEQFF.

This clonotype was detected many times. The gene calls are TRBV12-3 or TRBV12-4 and TRBJ2-1; D ambiguous. The length of the CDR3 is 15 residues. V lost 0 bases and J 4 bases, leaving 10 bases between the germline ends. The CDR3 nucleotides are TGTGCCAGCAGTTTAGCGCAGAACCGGTACAATGAGCAGTTCTTC. Translating it yields CASSLAQNRYNEQFF.

This rearrangement joins TRBV25-1 to TRBJ1-2, with D possibly TRBD1 on 5 matching bases. The length of the CDR3 is 13 residues. V was shortened by 4 bases and J by 4 bases, with 10 bases between the two germline ends. CDR1 and CDR2 from the germline V gene are MGHDK and SYGVNS. This chain's CDR3 is CASSATGTYGYTF. The CDR3 nucleotides read TGTGCCAGCAGTGCCACAGGAACCTATGGCTACACCTTC.

This clonotype was counted ten times or more. The chain recombines TRBV12-3 or TRBV12-4 with TRBJ2-3; the match to TRBD2 covers 9 bases. The CDR3 covers 14 residues. V lost 6 bases, J lost 6 bases, and 7 bases stayed unmatched. Written as DNA, the CDR3 is TGTGCCAGCAGCTTTAGCGGGGGTCGGGATACGCAGTATTTT. It encodes CASSFSGGRDTQYF.

This clonotype showed up just a few times. The V and J genes are TRBV7-6 and TRBJ1-1; D is ambiguous. The CDR3 extends over 15 amino acids. Trimming cost V 5 bases and J 1 base, with 14 bases left between them. From germline, CDR1 is SGHVS and CDR2 FNYEAQ. The CDR3: CASSKRLIANTEAFF. The CDR3 DNA reads as TGTGCCAGCAGCAAAAGACTGATCGCGAACACTGAAGCTTTCTTT.

This clonotype has only one observation. The J gene is TRBJ1-1, the V gene TRBV7-6; 11 nucleotides match TRBD1. Losses at the gene ends were 5 bases for V and 3 bases for J; bases not matched to a gene: 8. Per germline, CDR1 SGHVS and CDR2 FNYEAQ. CDR3 length equals 16 residues. The CDR3 nucleotides read TGTGCCAGCAGCGGGGGACAGGGGGAAAGGCACACTGAAGCTTTCTTT. Residues: CASSGGQGERHTEAFF.

The chain carries TRBV27 and TRBJ2-3; possibly TRBD2 for D (7 bases). CDR3 length: 15 amino acids. Germline V gene lookup returns CDR1 MNHEY and CDR2 SMNVEV (reference sequence). The germline V and J ends were trimmed by 7 bases and 3 bases, with 17 bases remaining between them. DNA for the CDR3: TGTGCCAGCACTATAATGGGGGGGCGAACAGATACGCAGTATTTT. Residues: CASTIMGGRTDTQYF.

This clonotype was picked up many times. The rearrangement links TRBV9 to TRBJ2-7, with D possibly TRBD1 on 6 matching bases. Trimming took off 0 bases at V and 4 bases at J, with 11 bases between the two ends. There are 14 residues in the CDR3. Germline V CDR1 and CDR2: SGDLS, YYNGEE. CDR3 nucleotide sequence: TGTGCCAGCAGCGTAGTTCCAGGGGATTACGAGCAGTACTTC. This sequence encodes CASSVVPGDYEQYF. The whole variable domain, filled in from reference TRBV9 and TRBJ2-7, reads DSGVTQTPKHLITATGQRVTLRCSPRSGDLSVYWYQQSLDQGLQFLIQYYNGEERAKGNILERFSAQQFPDLHSELNLSSLELGDSALYFCASSVVPGDYEQYFGPGTRLTVT.

There are many counts of this clonotype. The chain has TRBV12-3 or TRBV12-4 and TRBJ2-1, with 9 bases fitting TRBD1. This CDR3 is 19 amino acids long. J gave up 0 bases and V 4 bases, and 13 bases lay outside the gene matches. DNA of the CDR3: TGTGCCAGCAGTTCCCCGGGACAGGGTCTGAGTACCTCCTACAATGAGCAGTTCTTC. Translation: CASSSPGQGLSTSYNEQFF.

V and J are TRBV7-2 and TRBJ2-7; maybe TRBD2 (6 bases). The V and J ends lost 4 bases and 3 bases respectively, with 13 bases between them. The V gene's germline CDR1 is SGHTA and CDR2 FQGNSA. The CDR3 totals 14 residues. The CDR3 DNA is TGTGCCAGCAGCTCCCCCGGGACTTACTACGAGCAGTACTTC. Protein product: CASSSPGTYYEQYF.

This clonotype showed up just a few times. The V and J genes are TRBV12-3 or TRBV12-4 and TRBJ1-1; 7 positions match TRBD1. V shed 3 bases, J shed 4 bases, and the junction held 2 bases outside the gene matches. This CDR3 is built from 13 residues. The CDR3 loop is CASSFRQGTEAFF. In nucleotides, the CDR3 is TGTGCCAGCAGTTTCAGACAGGGCACTGAAGCTTTCTTT.

The table lists this clonotype with a few counts. This sequence joins TRBV27 and TRBJ2-1, with no clear D. Trimming shortened V by 6 bases and J by 0 bases, and 15 bases separated the two germline ends. Germline CDR1 MNHEY, CDR2 SMNVEV (reference sequence). This CDR3 has 16 amino acids. DNA of the CDR3: TGTGCCAGCAGCACCTTTAGCAGCAGCTCCTACAATGAGCAGTTCTTC. This gives the protein CASSTFSSSSYNEQFF.

The rearrangement joins TRBV7-3 to TRBJ2-5; D perhaps matches TRBD2 (7 bases). The CDR3 is 13 amino acids. CDR1 and CDR2 (germline): SGHTA, FQGTGA. The germline V and J ends were trimmed by 3 bases and 7 bases, with 12 bases remaining between them. In nucleotides, the CDR3 is TGTGCCAGCAGCTTGGGGGGGCACGGGACCCAGTACTTC. Translating it yields CASSLGGHGTQYF.

This clonotype was observed a few times. The rearrangement uses TRBV29-1 and TRBJ2-2; D perhaps matches TRBD1 (5 bases). The V gene's germline CDR1 is SQVTM and CDR2 ANQGSEA. Trimming shortened V by 7 bases and J by 0 bases, and 9 bases separated the two germline ends. This CDR3 comprises 13 residues. CDR3 region: CSATATNTGELFF. The CDR3 DNA reads as TGCAGCGCGACAGCTACGAACACCGGGGAGCTGTTTTTT.

This clonotype was observed a handful of times. The chain employs TRBV7-9 and TRBJ2-2; no firm D call. The V gene lost 5 bases and the J gene lost 4 bases, with 14 bases spanning the gap. CDR1 and CDR2 from the germline V gene are SEHNR and FQNEAQ (reference sequence). The CDR3 runs 15 residues. CDR3 DNA sequence: TGTGCCAGCAGCGTCCTACTTATCGGCACCGGGGAGCTGTTTTTT. The encoded protein is CASSVLLIGTGELFF.

There are a few counts of this clonotype. The rearrangement uses TRBV6-1 and TRBJ2-2; 7 bases map to TRBD2. The V gene's germline CDR1 is MNHNS and CDR2 SASEGT. Trimming removed 10 bases from V and 0 bases from J; junction bases left unmatched: 5. CDR3 length equals 14 residues. CDR3 coding DNA: TGTGCCACAATGCGGGGGACGAACACCGGGGAGCTGTTTTTT. As protein: CATMRGTNTGELFF.

V gene TRBV6-2 or TRBV6-3 combines with J gene TRBJ1-1, with no clear D. Per the germline V gene, CDR1 is MNHEY and CDR2 is SVGEGT. Between the trimmed V and J ends, which lost 3 bases and 1 base, there was a span of 18 bases. This CDR3 contains 17 residues. CDR3 in amino acids: CASSYYPTPRANTEAFF. The CDR3 nucleotides are TGTGCCAGCAGTTATTACCCTACTCCACGGGCGAACACTGAAGCTTTCTTT.

The V call is TRBV3-1, the J call TRBJ2-1; the match to TRBD2 covers 13 bases. V was pared by 0 bases and J by 8 bases, with 1 base of the junction left unmatched. This CDR3 spans 15 amino acids. CDR1 is LGHDT and CDR2 is YNNKEL in the germline V gene (reference sequence). This CDR3 reads CASSQDGLAGDEQFF. CDR3 DNA: TGTGCCAGCAGCCAAGATGGACTAGCGGGAGATGAGCAGTTCTTC.